Sequencing of this TCR beta chain was carried out in a study of CXCR3-negative and CXCR3-positive naive CD8 T cells. The TRB libraries of cDNA were built by UMI-labeled 5' RACE. TCRdb reprocessed the 5' RACE reads and reports one entry per CDR3 protein, with no DNA. Recorded for this sample: tens of thousands of distinct CDR3 sequences. Investigators sorted each CD8+ T cell subset in triplicate, taking 300,000 or so cells each time. The CDR3 is 15 amino acids. The V gene's germline CDR1 is SGHRS and CDR2 YFSETQ. The sample taken for sequencing was memory CD8+ T cells from blood. This receptor was taken from a human donor in good health. Some clones in this sample may be carry-over from other donors' samples. The rearrangement joins TRBV5-1 to TRBJ2-3; no DNA is available, so the TRBD1 call from TCRdb remains unchecked. The chain's CDR3 is CASSSRPPPTDTQYF.